This T cell receptor (beta chain) originates from a study of untreated major depressive disorder. Broader study findings: CD4+ T cells from depressed patients used TRBV05-01 (Vbeta 5.1) more often than controls.

Clones were read by immunoSEQ multiplex PCR, and TCRdb kept only the in-frame ones, dropping some. The sample has approximately 20,000 clones; approximately 87% are singletons. The length of the CDR3 is 13 residues. Germline CDR1 and CDR2: SNHLY and FYNNEI. With V trimmed by 4 bases and J by 6 bases, 4 bases remained unmatched. Controls lacked current or lifetime mood disorder and scored 5 or less on depressive symptoms. From thawed PBMCs, CD4+ T cells were purified by negative selection. This clone appeared a few times. The antigen is not known. The sequence was obtained from a woman in her thirties in good health. What was sequenced was CD4+ T cells from PBMCs. This rearrangement joins TRBV2 to TRBJ2-7, with 9 bases that match TRBD1. The CDR3 bases are TGTGCCAGCAGTGTGACAGGGGGGGTCGAGCAGTACTTC. Translated, it gives CASSVTGGVEQYF. Full variable domain (rest looked up from reference TRBV2 and TRBJ2-7): EPEVTQTPSHQVTQMGQEVILRCVPISNHLYFYWYRQILGQKVEFLVSFYNNEISEKSEIFDDQFSVERPDGSNFTLKIRSTKLEDSAMYFCASSVTGGVEQYFGPGTRLTVT.